This TCR beta chain was sequenced in a study of PD-1 blockade in classical Hodgkin lymphoma. All patients experienced relapse after autologous stem cell transplantation, and brentuximab vedotin exposure was variable. Notes on the study in general: Reports indicated that newly diagnosed patients had lower baseline TCR diversity than healthy donors did. No one has yet defined what causes the repertoire differences, which may be disease activity or prior therapy. Those achieving complete response showed baseline diversity like newly diagnosed patients. Individuals initiating nivolumab under 1 year after ASCT were excluded.

Assay: immunoSEQ multiplex PCR; the TCRdb copy retains only in-frame clones and omits some. The sample consists of 20,000 to 30,000 clones, about nine tenths of them appearing once. V shed 3 bases and J shed 1 base, with 9 bases lying between them. Germline loops: CDR1 SGHTA, CDR2 FQGNSA. The CDR3 has 14 residues. With regard to this clone: Its target is unknown.

The receptor was isolated from a human donor with classical Hodgkin lymphoma. The material sequenced was peripheral blood mononuclear cells (PBMCs), taken at baseline. The chain links TRBV7-2 to TRBJ2-5, with D uncertain. The CDR3 DNA reads as TGTGCCAGCAGCTTGTCCGGCCGCCAAGAGACCCAGTACTTC. Its protein product is CASSLSGRQETQYF. The entire variable domain, with the rest obtained from reference TRBV7-2 and TRBJ2-5, is as follows: GAGVSQSPSNKVTEKGKDVELRCDPISGHTALYWYRQSLGQGLEFLIYFQGNSAPDKSGLPSDRFSAERTGGSVSTLTIQRTQQEDSAVYLCASSLSGRQETQYFGPGTRLLVL.